This paragraph covers one T cell receptor beta chain sequence. Trimming shortened V by 1 base and J by 7 bases, and 8 bases separated the two germline ends. The CDR3 runs to 13 residues. The germline gives CDR1 MNHNS, CDR2 SASEGT. This entry comes from a study of blood T cell repertoires in COVID-19. Study at large: Researchers got acute and convalescent COVID-19 samples from the United States, Italy and Spain. From T cells, B-cell-depleted T cells, or PBMCs came the material, which was cDNA or gDNA.

Methods used by the authors: Reference gene primer amplification yielded estimated nucleated cell counts. Using immunoSEQ multiplex PCR, the repertoire was profiled, and TCRdb retains in-frame clones only, with some absent. Clone size and V and J calls were adopted from that table, with D and trimming inferred from the DNA. The table lists fewer than 300,000 clones, around 90% of them singletons, with 3.5% to 4.5% in the top ten. This receptor was taken from a man aged 60 to 69 who had recovered from COVID-19. The gene calls are TRBV6-1 and TRBJ1-5; D call uncertain. Sequences were obtained from peripheral blood. The DNA for the CDR3 is TGTGCCAGCAGTGAAGGTCGGGTCCAGCCCCAGCATTTT. Amino acids: CASSEGRVQPQHF.